This entry is about one T cell receptor beta chain. In germline, CDR1 is LGHDT, CDR2 YNNKEL (reference sequence). The germline V and J ends were trimmed by 4 bases and 4 bases, with 13 bases remaining between them. This CDR3 region has 14 residues. In the authors' workflow: Amplification of reference gene primers provided the estimated nucleated cell counts. Produced via immunoSEQ multiplex PCR; TCRdb's table is partial and in-frame only. The DNA gave D and trimming, while V, J and clone size come from that table. The sample records some 140,000 clones, around 87% being singletons. This sample is part of a study of blood T cell repertoires in COVID-19. Study background: Italy, Spain and the United States were the sources of the convalescent and acute COVID-19 samples. PBMCs, B-cell-depleted T cells, or T cells were the source of the cDNA or gDNA that made up the material.

Sequencing used peripheral blood. This sequence was found in an older man with active COVID-19. The chain is built from TRBV3-1 (or the pseudogene TRBV3-2) and TRBJ2-5; D is undetermined. The CDR3 DNA sequence: TGTGCCAGCAGCCCCCCCCTCGTTCCAGAGACCCAGTACTTC. It encodes CASSPPLVPETQYF.